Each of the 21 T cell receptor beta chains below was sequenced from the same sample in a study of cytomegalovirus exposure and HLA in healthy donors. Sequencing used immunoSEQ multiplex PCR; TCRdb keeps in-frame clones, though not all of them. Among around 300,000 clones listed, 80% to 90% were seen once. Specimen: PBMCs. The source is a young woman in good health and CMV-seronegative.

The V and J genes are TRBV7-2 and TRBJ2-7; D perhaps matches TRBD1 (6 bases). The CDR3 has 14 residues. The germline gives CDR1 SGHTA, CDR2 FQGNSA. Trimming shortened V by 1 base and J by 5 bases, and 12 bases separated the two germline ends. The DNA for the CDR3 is TGTGCCAGCAGCTTAGACAGGGAAGGCCACGAGCAGTACTTC. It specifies CASSLDREGHEQYF.

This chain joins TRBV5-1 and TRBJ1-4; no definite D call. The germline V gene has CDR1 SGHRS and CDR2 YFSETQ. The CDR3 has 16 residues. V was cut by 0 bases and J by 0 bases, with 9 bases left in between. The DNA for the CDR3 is TGCGCCAGCAGCTTGGGCGCGCTTGCAACTAATGAAAAACTGTTTTTT. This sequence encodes CASSLGALATNEKLFF.

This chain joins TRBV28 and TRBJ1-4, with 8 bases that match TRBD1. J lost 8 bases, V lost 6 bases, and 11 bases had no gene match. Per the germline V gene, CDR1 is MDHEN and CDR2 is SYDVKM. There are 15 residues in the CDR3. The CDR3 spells CASSEETGAREKLFF. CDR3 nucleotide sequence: TGTGCCAGCAGCGAGGAGACAGGGGCGAGGGAAAAACTGTTTTTT.

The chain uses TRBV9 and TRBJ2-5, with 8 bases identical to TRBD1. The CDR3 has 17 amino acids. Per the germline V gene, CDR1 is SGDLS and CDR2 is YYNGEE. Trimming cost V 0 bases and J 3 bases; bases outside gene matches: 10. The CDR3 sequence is CASSVGERGTGEETQYF. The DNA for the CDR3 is TGTGCCAGCAGCGTAGGTGAAAGGGGGACAGGCGAAGAGACCCAGTACTTC.

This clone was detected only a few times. CDR3 DNA: TGTGCCTGGAGTGCCGGGTCCTACTACGAGCAGTACTTC. Translating it yields CAWSAGSYYEQYF. The V gene is TRBV30, the J gene TRBJ2-7; D unclear. This CDR3 comprises 13 residues. Between the trimmed V and J ends, which lost 1 base and 3 bases, there was a span of 10 bases. CDR1 GTSNPN and CDR2 SVGIG come from the germline V gene (reference sequence). Using reference TRBV30 and TRBJ2-7 for the parts outside the CDR3, the full variable domain is SQTIHQWPATLVQPVGSPLSLECTVEGTSNPNLYWYRQAAGRGLQLLFYSVGIGQISSEVPQNLSASRPQDRQFILSSKKLLLSDSGFYLCAWSAGSYYEQYFGPGTRLTVT.

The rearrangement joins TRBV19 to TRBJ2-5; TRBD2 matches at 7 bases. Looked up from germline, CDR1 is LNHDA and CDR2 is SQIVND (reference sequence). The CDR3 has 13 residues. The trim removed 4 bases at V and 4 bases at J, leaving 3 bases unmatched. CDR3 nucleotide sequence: TGTGCCAGTAGTAGGCTAGCGGTAGAGACCCAGTACTTC. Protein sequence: CASSRLAVETQYF.

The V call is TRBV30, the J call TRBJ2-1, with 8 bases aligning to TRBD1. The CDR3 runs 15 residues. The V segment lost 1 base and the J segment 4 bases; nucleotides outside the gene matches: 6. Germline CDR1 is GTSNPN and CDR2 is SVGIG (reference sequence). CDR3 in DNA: TGTGCCTGGAGTGCGGGCAGGGGGCCGTACAATGAGCAGTTCTTC. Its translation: CAWSAGRGPYNEQFF.

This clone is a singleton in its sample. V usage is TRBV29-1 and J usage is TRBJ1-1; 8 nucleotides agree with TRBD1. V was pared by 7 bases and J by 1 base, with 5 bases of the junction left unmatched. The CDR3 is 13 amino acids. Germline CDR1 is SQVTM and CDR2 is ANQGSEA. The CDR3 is CSGNGQGNTEAFF. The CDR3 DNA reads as TGCAGCGGCAACGGACAGGGGAACACTGAAGCTTTCTTT.

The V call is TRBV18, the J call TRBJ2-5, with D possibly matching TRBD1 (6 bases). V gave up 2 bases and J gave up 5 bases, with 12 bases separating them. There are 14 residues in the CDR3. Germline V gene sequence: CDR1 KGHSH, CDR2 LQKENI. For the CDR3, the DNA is TGTGCCAGCTCACCAAATGAGGGGGAGGAGACCCAGTACTTC. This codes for CASSPNEGEETQYF.

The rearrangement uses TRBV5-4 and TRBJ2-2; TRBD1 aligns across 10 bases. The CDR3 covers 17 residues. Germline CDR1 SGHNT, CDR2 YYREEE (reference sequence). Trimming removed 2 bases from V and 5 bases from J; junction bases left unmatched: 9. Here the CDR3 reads CASSFSGTGAWTGELFF. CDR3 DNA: TGTGCCAGCAGCTTCTCCGGGACAGGGGCATGGACCGGGGAGCTGTTTTTT. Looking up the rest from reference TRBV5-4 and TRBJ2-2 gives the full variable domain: ETGVTQSPTHLIKTRGQQVTLRCSSQSGHNTVSWYQQALGQGPQFIFQYYREEENGRGNFPPRFSGLQFPNYSSELNVNALELDDSALYLCASSFSGTGAWTGELFFGEGSRLTVL.

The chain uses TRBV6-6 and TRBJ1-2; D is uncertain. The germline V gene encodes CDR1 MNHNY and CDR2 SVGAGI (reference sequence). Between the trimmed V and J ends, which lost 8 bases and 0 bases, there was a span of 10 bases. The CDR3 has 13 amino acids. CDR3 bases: TGTGCCAGCGATACCTTAGCTAACTATGGCTACACCTTC. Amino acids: CASDTLANYGYTF.

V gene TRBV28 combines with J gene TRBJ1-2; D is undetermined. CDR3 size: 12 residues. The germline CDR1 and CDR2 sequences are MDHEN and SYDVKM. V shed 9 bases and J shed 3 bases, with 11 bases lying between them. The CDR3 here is CASSQPYYGYTF. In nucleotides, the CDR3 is TGTGCCAGTTCACAGCCCTACTATGGCTACACCTTC.

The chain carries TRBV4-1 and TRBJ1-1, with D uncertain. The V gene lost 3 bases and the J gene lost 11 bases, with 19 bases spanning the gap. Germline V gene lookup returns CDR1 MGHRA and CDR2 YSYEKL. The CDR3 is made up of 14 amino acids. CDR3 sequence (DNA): TGCGCCAGCAGCCACCTGCCACCGACCGCCGGGGCTTTCTTT. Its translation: CASSHLPPTAGAFF.

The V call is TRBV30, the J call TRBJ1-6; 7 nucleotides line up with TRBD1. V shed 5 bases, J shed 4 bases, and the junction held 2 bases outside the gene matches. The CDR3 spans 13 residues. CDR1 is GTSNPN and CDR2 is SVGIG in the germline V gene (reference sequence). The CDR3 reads CAWAGQYNSPLHF. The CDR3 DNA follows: TGTGCCTGGGCGGGACAGTATAATTCACCCCTCCACTTT.

The CDR3 reads CASSFLGDLGFGTEAFF. The CDR3 DNA is TGCGCCAGCAGCTTTCTGGGGGACTTAGGTTTCGGCACTGAAGCTTTCTTT. The V gene is TRBV5-1, the J gene TRBJ1-1, with TRBD1 as a possible D gene (5 bases). Germline V gene sequence: CDR1 SGHRS, CDR2 YFSETQ. CDR3 size: 17 residues. The V end lost 2 bases, the J end lost 4 bases, and 21 bases lay between the germline ends.

CDR3 DNA: TGCAGCGTTGAGGACAGGGGGCGAAACAATGAGCAGTTCTTC. Amino acid sequence: CSVEDRGRNNEQFF. J is TRBJ2-1 and V is TRBV29-1; TRBD1 agrees at 11 bases. J gave up 5 bases and V 3 bases, and 3 bases lay outside the gene matches. CDR1 SQVTM and CDR2 ANQGSEA come from the germline V gene. The CDR3 contains 14 residues.

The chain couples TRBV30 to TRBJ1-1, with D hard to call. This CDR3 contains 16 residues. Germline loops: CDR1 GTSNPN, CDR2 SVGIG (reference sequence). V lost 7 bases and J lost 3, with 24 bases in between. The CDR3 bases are TGTGCCTACTTGCCCCTACGGCCCCGACGGGACACTGAAGCTTTCTTT. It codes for CAYLPLRPRRDTEAFF.

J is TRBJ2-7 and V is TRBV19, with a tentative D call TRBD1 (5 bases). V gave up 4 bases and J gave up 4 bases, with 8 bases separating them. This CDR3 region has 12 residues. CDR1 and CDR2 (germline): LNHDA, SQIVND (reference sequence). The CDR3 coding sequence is TGTGCCAGTAGTAGACAGAATTACGAGCAGTACTTC. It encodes CASSRQNYEQYF.

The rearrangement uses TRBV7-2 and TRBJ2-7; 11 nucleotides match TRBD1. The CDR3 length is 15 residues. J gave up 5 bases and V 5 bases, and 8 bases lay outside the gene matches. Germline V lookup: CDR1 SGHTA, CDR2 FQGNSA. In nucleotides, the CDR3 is TGTGCCAGCAGCCCGGGGACAGGGGGTATGAACGAGCAGTACTTC. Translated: CASSPGTGGMNEQYF.

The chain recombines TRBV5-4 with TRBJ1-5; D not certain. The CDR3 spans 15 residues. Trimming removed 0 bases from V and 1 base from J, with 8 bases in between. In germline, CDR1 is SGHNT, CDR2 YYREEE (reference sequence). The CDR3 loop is CASSLGTESNQPQHF. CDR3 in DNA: TGTGCCAGCAGCTTGGGTACAGAAAGCAATCAGCCCCAGCATTTT.

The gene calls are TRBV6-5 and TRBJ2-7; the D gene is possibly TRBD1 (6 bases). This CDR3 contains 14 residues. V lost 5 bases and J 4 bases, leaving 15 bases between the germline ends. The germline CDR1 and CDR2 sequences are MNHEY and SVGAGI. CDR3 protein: CASSRTAKPYEQYF. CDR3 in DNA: TGTGCCAGCAGTAGGACAGCCAAGCCATACGAGCAGTACTTC.